This T cell receptor (beta chain) was captured by sequencing in a study of cytomegalovirus exposure and HLA in healthy donors. The PCR made use of 60 Vbeta and 13 Jbeta primers. The protocol was immunoSEQ multiplex PCR, while the TCRdb copy is restricted to in-frame clones and leaves out a portion. The sample contains about 130,000 clones, approximately 82% of which appear only once. Germline V gene lookup returns CDR1 SEHNR and CDR2 FQNEAQ (reference sequence). The CDR3 runs 16 residues. Unmatched junction bases numbered 14, after V lost 8 bases and J lost 6 bases. The sample was PBMCs. The gene calls are TRBV7-9 and TRBJ2-1, with 9 bases fitting TRBD1. The sequence derives from a young man in good health and CMV-seropositive. The CDR3 DNA reads as TGTGCCAGCGGTCAATCCGGGACAGGGCGCACCAATGAGCAGTTCTTC. Protein sequence: CASGQSGTGRTNEQFF.